Listed here are 25 T cell receptor beta chains from one sample, sequenced in a study of T cells in Graves' hyperthyroidism and ophthalmopathy. Amplified TCR beta CDR3 regions derived from RNA transcripts. The primer set for the first-round RT-PCR of the TCR CDR3 was HTBI. TCRdb re-called the multiplex PCR reads through MiXCR, storing one row per CDR3 protein. The repertoire holds roughly 200,000 distinct CDR3 sequences, with 15% to 20% as singletons. Sequencing used blood. These receptors were taken from a man aged 35 to 55 with Graves' hyperthyroidism.

This clonotype was counted many times. The gene calls are TRBV28 and TRBJ2-5; D unclear. Trimming cost V 6 bases and J 5 bases, with 7 bases left between them. In germline, CDR1 is MDHEN, CDR2 SYDVKM. The CDR3 contains 11 residues. In DNA form, the CDR3 reads TGTGCCAGCAGCTACCGGGAGACCCAGTACTTC. Its translation: CASSYRETQYF.

This clonotype was picked up many times. The chain has TRBV20-1 and TRBJ1-4; D is undetermined. The length of the CDR3 is 13 residues. Trimming left V 6 bases short and J 5 bases short, with 13 bases between. The germline gives CDR1 DFQATT, CDR2 SNEGSKA (reference sequence). The CDR3 DNA sequence: TGCAGTGCCCTCAGAGACTTGAATGAAAAACTGTTTTTT. Translation: CSALRDLNEKLFF.

This chain links TRBV28 with TRBJ2-1, with D perhaps matching TRBD1 (5 bases). There are 15 residues in the CDR3. With 5 bases removed from V and 0 bases from J, the gap between germline ends came to 11 bases. CDR1 and CDR2 (germline): MDHEN, SYDVKM. The CDR3 nucleotides read TGTGCCAGCAGTCTCCCAGGGATCTCCTACAATGAGCAGTTCTTC. The encoded protein is CASSLPGISYNEQFF. The full variable domain, completed using reference TRBV28 and TRBJ2-1, is DVKVTQSSRYLVKRTGEKVFLECVQDMDHENMFWYRQDPGLGLRLIYFSYDVKMKEKGDIPEGYSVSREKKERFSLILESASTNQTSMYLCASSLPGISYNEQFFGPGTRLTVL.

This clonotype was detected many times. CDR3 loop: CASIRDANTEAFF. DNA for the CDR3: TGTGCCAGCATTCGGGACGCCAACACTGAAGCTTTCTTT. The chain employs TRBV7-2 and TRBJ1-1, with a possible D match to TRBD1 (5 bases). Germline CDR1 reads SGHTA; CDR2 reads FQGNSA. The ends were cut back, 7 bases at V and 2 bases at J, with 11 bases in the middle. The CDR3 has 13 amino acids.

This clonotype was seen repeatedly, ten times or more. This chain joins TRBV5-4 and TRBJ2-7, with D tentatively TRBD1 (5 bases). Trimming shortened V by 0 bases and J by 6 bases, and 16 bases separated the two germline ends. In germline, CDR1 is SGHNT, CDR2 YYREEE (reference sequence). This CDR3 contains 15 residues. CDR3 protein: CASSLAAGQTGEQYF. CDR3 sequence (DNA): TGTGCCAGCAGCTTGGCGGCAGGACAAACAGGCGAGCAGTACTTC.

This clonotype occurred a few times. The V gene is TRBV6-1, the J gene TRBJ2-7; unclear D gene. The V gene's germline CDR1 is MNHNS and CDR2 SASEGT. V lost 4 bases to trimming and J lost 3 bases, with 7 bases between them. This CDR3 contains 12 residues. In nucleotides, the CDR3 is TGTGCCAGCAGTGCCCCGAGCTACGAGCAGTACTTC. As protein: CASSAPSYEQYF.

This clonotype showed up many times. This chain connects TRBV24-1 to TRBJ2-1; D is perhaps TRBD2 (5 bases). Germline CDR1 KGHDR, CDR2 SFDVKD. V was pared by 7 bases and J by 3 bases, with 18 bases between. The length of the CDR3 is 16 residues. This chain's CDR3 is CATRSAGNVGYNEQFF. The CDR3 bases are TGTGCCACCAGGTCTGCCGGGAACGTTGGCTACAATGAGCAGTTCTTC.

On this clonotype: A read error may explain this, as a much larger clone is one base away. This sequence joins TRBV19 and TRBJ2-2; a possible D gene is TRBD1 (6 bases). The J call may be incorrect, as the DNA end agrees better with TRBJ1-1. CDR1 is LNHDA, CDR2 SQIVND, per germline (reference sequence). CDR3 length: 12 residues. The DNA for the CDR3 is TGTGCCAATACGCAGCGGGGGCTTGGAGCTTTCTTT. Encoded protein: CANTQRGLGAFF.

This clonotype was counted many times. J is TRBJ1-1 and V is TRBV2; D is undetermined. The CDR3 runs to 13 residues. V was trimmed by 8 bases and J by 1 base, leaving 11 bases between them. Germline-derived CDR1 and CDR2 are SNHLY and FYNNEI. CDR3 sequence (DNA): TGTGCCAGCTCCAACGGACGGAACACTGAAGCTTTCTTT. Its protein is CASSNGRNTEAFF.

At least ten counts were recorded for this clonotype. This chain uses TRBV7-9 with TRBJ1-2, with D possibly being TRBD1 (6 bases). The CDR3 runs 14 residues. The V gene lost 6 bases and the J gene lost 1 base, with 12 bases spanning the gap. Germline CDR1 is SEHNR and CDR2 is FQNEAQ (reference sequence). The CDR3 reads CASRRDTSNYGYTF. The CDR3 DNA reads as TGTGCCAGCAGGAGGGACACCAGTAACTATGGCTACACCTTC. Full variable domain (missing parts from reference TRBV7-9 and TRBJ1-2): DTGVSQNPRHKITKRGQNVTFRCDPISEHNRLYWYRQTLGQGPEFLTYFQNEAQLEKSRLLSDRFSAERPKGSFSTLEIQRTEQGDSAMYLCASRRDTSNYGYTFGSGTRLTVV.

Ten or more counts support this clonotype. This chain joins TRBV5-1 and TRBJ1-1; D might be TRBD1 (6 bases). V lost 4 bases and J 0 bases, leaving 10 bases between the germline ends. The CDR3 consists of 14 residues. The germline CDR1 and CDR2 sequences are SGHRS and YFSETQ. The CDR3 DNA reads as TGCGCCAGCAGCCGGGACACCATGAACACTGAAGCTTTCTTT. This codes for CASSRDTMNTEAFF. Full variable domain (missing parts from reference TRBV5-1 and TRBJ1-1): KAGVTQTPRYLIKTRGQQVTLSCSPISGHRSVSWYQQTPGQGLQFLFEYFSETQRNKGNFPGRFSGRQFSNSRSEMNVSTLELGDSALYLCASSRDTMNTEAFFGQGTRLTVV.

This chain joins TRBV5-1 and TRBJ2-3, with 7 positions matching TRBD2. Germline CDR1 is SGHRS and CDR2 is YFSETQ. V was clipped by 5 bases and J by 2 bases; unmatched bases: 14. CDR3 length equals 17 residues. For the CDR3, the DNA is TGCGCCAGCAGATATGGGTTGGCTAGCGGTTCCACAGATACGCAGTATTTT. This codes for CASRYGLASGSTDTQYF.

This clonotype was detected only a few times. The chain uses TRBV5-1 and TRBJ1-6, with TRBD1 matching 7 bases. Per the germline V gene, CDR1 is SGHRS and CDR2 is YFSETQ. The CDR3 covers 16 residues. With 0 bases clipped from V and 6 bases from J, the junction kept 6 bases outside the gene matches. CDR3 amino acids: CASSLGQGGGNSPLHF. The CDR3, as DNA: TGCGCCAGCAGCTTGGGACAGGGAGGGGGTAATTCACCCCTCCACTTT. The complete variable domain, with remaining parts taken from reference TRBV5-1 and TRBJ1-6, reads KAGVTQTPRYLIKTRGQQVTLSCSPISGHRSVSWYQQTPGQGLQFLFEYFSETQRNKGNFPGRFSGRQFSNSRSEMNVSTLELGDSALYLCASSLGQGGGNSPLHFGNGTRLTVT.

This clonotype was seen ten or more times. This CDR3 reads CASSFPTGGRSNQPQHF. The CDR3 DNA is TGTGCCAGCAGTTTCCCTACAGGGGGCAGGAGCAATCAGCCCCAGCATTTT. The chain joins TRBV28 to TRBJ1-5, with TRBD1 matching over 9 bases. Looked up from germline, CDR1 is MDHEN and CDR2 is SYDVKM. The J segment lost 1 base and the V segment lost 3 bases, leaving 7 bases of the junction unmatched. CDR3 size: 17 residues.

This clonotype was counted a few times. This chain joins TRBV11-3 and TRBJ1-2; perhaps TRBD1 as D (6 bases). Germline CDR1 and CDR2: SGHNT and YENEEA. V lost 4 bases to trimming and J lost 5 bases, with 14 bases between them. CDR3 size: 14 residues. The CDR3 DNA is TGTGCCAGCAGCTCGATAGGGGGGGGGTATGGCTACACCTTC. Translating gives CASSSIGGGYGYTF.

In its sample, this clonotype was seen many times. The gene calls are TRBV28 and TRBJ2-7, with no clear D. Trimming shortened V by 7 bases and J by 2 bases, and 9 bases separated the two germline ends. Germline V gives CDR1 MDHEN, CDR2 SYDVKM. This CDR3 comprises 12 residues. CDR3 DNA: TGTGCCAGCAACCCCGGCGCCTACGAGCAGTACTTC. This translates into CASNPGAYEQYF.

The gene calls are TRBV6-5 and TRBJ2-7; D remains unclear. This CDR3 is built from 16 residues. Trimming cost V 2 bases and J 0 bases, with 14 bases left between them. Germline V gene data show CDR1 as MNHEY and CDR2 as SVGAGI. In nucleotides, the CDR3 is TGTGCCAGCAGTTACACCCCCACGGACGTCTCCTACGAGCAGTACTTC. Residues: CASSYTPTDVSYEQYF.

This clonotype occurred many times. V gene TRBV20-1 combines with J gene TRBJ1-3; no clear D. CDR1 DFQATT and CDR2 SNEGSKA come from the germline V gene (reference sequence). V was pared by 0 bases and J by 0 bases, with 6 bases between. The CDR3 has 14 residues. The CDR3 loop is CSARDTNSGNTIYF. The CDR3, as DNA: TGCAGTGCTAGAGATACGAACTCTGGAAACACCATATATTTT.

This clonotype occurred many times. The chain carries TRBV7-3 and TRBJ2-7; 8 nucleotides agree with TRBD1. This CDR3 spans 15 amino acids. The germline gives CDR1 SGHTA, CDR2 FQGTGA. V shed 6 bases and J 3 bases; nucleotides not matched to a gene: 10. The CDR3 DNA is TGTGCCAGCAGATTGACAGGGGATAGGATCTACGAGCAGTACTTC. This encodes CASRLTGDRIYEQYF. The variable domain in full, with the rest retrieved from reference TRBV7-3 and TRBJ2-7, is GAGVSQTPSNKVTEKGKYVELRCDPISGHTALYWYRQSLGQGPEFLIYFQGTGAADDSGLPNDRFFAVRPEGSVSTLKIQRTERGDSAVYLCASRLTGDRIYEQYFGPGTRLTVT.

This chain connects TRBV5-1 to TRBJ1-6; D is undetermined. Germline lookup yields CDR1 SGHRS and CDR2 YFSETQ. Trimming shortened V by 0 bases and J by 2 bases, and 6 bases separated the two germline ends. This CDR3 has 15 residues. The CDR3 DNA follows: TGCGCCAGCAGCTTGGCCGGGACCTATAATTCACCCCTCCACTTT. Translation: CASSLAGTYNSPLHF.

The CDR3 coding sequence is TGTGCCAGCAGCCGGGACCACTATGGCTACACCTTC. Protein sequence: CASSRDHYGYTF. The chain links TRBV2 to TRBJ1-2, with D possibly being TRBD1 (5 bases). V was shortened by 6 bases and J by 3 bases, with 8 bases between the two germline ends. Germline V gene lookup returns CDR1 SNHLY and CDR2 FYNNEI. CDR3 length: 12 residues.

The DNA for the CDR3 is TGTGCCAGCAGCTTGGGGGGACAGGGGGTAAGGGAGACCCAGTACTTC. This sequence encodes CASSLGGQGVRETQYF. The rearrangement uses TRBV5-4 and TRBJ2-5; TRBD1 aligns across 11 bases. Germline V gene lookup returns CDR1 SGHNT and CDR2 YYREEE (reference sequence). V gave up 0 bases and J gave up 5 bases; unmatched junction bases: 6. CDR3 size: 16 residues.

A few counts support this clonotype. The chain combines TRBV19 with TRBJ2-3; 9 nucleotides line up with TRBD1. In germline, CDR1 is LNHDA, CDR2 SQIVND (reference sequence). This CDR3 is built from 16 residues. The V gene end was trimmed by 5 bases and the J gene end by 6 bases; junction bases not matched to a gene: 12. DNA of the CDR3: TGTGCCAGTAGTCATCGGTCGGACAGGGGTACGGATACGCAGTATTTT. The encoded protein is CASSHRSDRGTDTQYF.

This chain uses TRBV15 with TRBJ2-3, with D perhaps matching TRBD1 (6 bases). Germline loops: CDR1 LNHNV, CDR2 YYDKDF (reference sequence). V was pared by 3 bases and J by 3 bases, with 16 bases between. This CDR3 is built from 16 residues. CDR3 nucleotide sequence: TGTGCCACCAGCAGCGGGACAACTCGCTATACAGATACGCAGTATTTT. Amino acids: CATSSGTTRYTDTQYF.

This clonotype has just a few counts. This chain joins TRBV11-2 and TRBJ2-1; 9 bases agree with TRBD2. The CDR3 is 15 residues long. J gave up 8 bases and V 0 bases, and 5 bases lay outside the gene matches. Germline V lookup: CDR1 SGHAT, CDR2 FQNNGV. The CDR3 is CASSLEAGGSDEQFF. The CDR3 nucleotides read TGTGCCAGCAGCTTAGAGGCGGGGGGGTCGGATGAGCAGTTCTTC.